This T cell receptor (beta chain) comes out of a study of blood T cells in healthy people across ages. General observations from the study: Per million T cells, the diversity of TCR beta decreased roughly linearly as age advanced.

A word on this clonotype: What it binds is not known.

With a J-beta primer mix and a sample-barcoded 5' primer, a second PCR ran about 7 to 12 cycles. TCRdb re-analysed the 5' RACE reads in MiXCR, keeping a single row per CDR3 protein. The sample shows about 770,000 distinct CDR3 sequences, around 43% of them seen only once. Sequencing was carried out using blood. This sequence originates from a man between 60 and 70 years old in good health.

CDR3 nucleotides: TGTGCCAGCAGCTTACAGGGGGCGCTTCTTGGGGCCAACGTCCTGACTTTC. As protein: CASSLQGALLGANVLTF. The chain links TRBV7-3 to TRBJ2-6; the match to TRBD1 covers 8 bases. The ends lost 2 bases at V and 3 bases at J; junction bases unmatched: 6. Germline CDR1 reads SGHTA; CDR2 reads FQGTGA. CDR3 length: 17 residues.